Below, 16 T cell receptor beta chains from the same sample are listed, as sequenced in a study of shared clonotypes between healthy human individuals. Libraries were prepared by immunoSEQ multiplex PCR; TCRdb keeps only in-frame clonotypes and omits some of them. The sample has 1 million to 1.3 million clones, around 78% seen once. Sequencing used memory CD4+ T cells from PBMCs. Subset in this sample: CD45RA-negative fraction. Source of these receptors: a man aged 18 to 29 in good health. Some clones in this sample may be carry-over from other donors' samples.

This chain uses TRBV27 with TRBJ1-5, with 8 bases that match TRBD1. The germline CDR1 and CDR2 sequences are MNHEY and SMNVEV (reference sequence). J was trimmed by 2 bases and V by 0 bases; bases with no gene match: 9. The length of the CDR3 is 18 residues. The CDR3 loop reads CASSLSWTGWVGNQPQHF. CDR3 DNA sequence: TGTGCCAGCAGTTTATCGTGGACAGGGTGGGTAGGCAATCAGCCCCAGCATTTT.

The CDR3 DNA is TGTGCCAGTAGTGGAGCAACTAGCGGGAGCGGAAACATTCAGTACTTC. Its protein is CASSGATSGSGNIQYF. The rearrangement uses TRBV19 and TRBJ2-4, with 11 bases that match TRBD2. The CDR3 spans 16 residues. Germline-derived CDR1 and CDR2 are LNHDA and SQIVND (reference sequence). J was trimmed by 6 bases and V by 5 bases; bases with no gene match: 9.

The chain joins TRBV6-1 to TRBJ1-2; 7 nucleotides align to TRBD1. The CDR3 runs to 14 residues. Per the germline V gene, CDR1 is MNHNS and CDR2 is SASEGT. After removal of 5 bases from V and 3 bases from J, the junction contained 6 bases not matched to a gene. Here the CDR3 reads CASSFQGGDYGYTF. In DNA, the CDR3 is TGTGCCAGCAGTTTTCAGGGGGGAGACTATGGCTACACCTTC.

This clone was detected only once. The CDR3 nucleotides read TGCGCCAGCAGCTTGGGTGGGGGCCCGCGATATGGCTACACCTTC. This codes for CASSLGGGPRYGYTF. The chain employs TRBV5-1 and TRBJ1-2, with D maybe TRBD1 (6 bases). V was shortened by 0 bases and J by 5 bases, with 14 bases between the two germline ends. CDR3 length equals 15 residues. Germline lookup yields CDR1 SGHRS and CDR2 YFSETQ. The complete variable domain, with remaining parts taken from reference TRBV5-1 and TRBJ1-2, reads KAGVTQTPRYLIKTRGQQVTLSCSPISGHRSVSWYQQTPGQGLQFLFEYFSETQRNKGNFPGRFSGRQFSNSRSEMNVSTLELGDSALYLCASSLGGGPRYGYTFGSGTRLTVV.

This rearrangement joins TRBV6-6 to TRBJ2-7, with D possibly matching TRBD1 (5 bases). V lost 7 bases, J lost 1 base, and 14 bases lay in between. The CDR3 has 14 residues. Germline V lookup: CDR1 MNHNY, CDR2 SVGAGI (reference sequence). CDR3 residues: CASTPRRGSYEQYF. The CDR3 DNA sequence: TGTGCCAGCACCCCTCGAAGGGGTTCCTACGAGCAGTACTTC.

The chain carries TRBV7-9 and TRBJ2-5, with 7 bases that match TRBD1. The V and J ends lost 5 bases and 5 bases, in that order; junction bases with no gene match: 2. The germline gives CDR1 SEHNR, CDR2 FQNEAQ (reference sequence). This CDR3 spans 12 amino acids. CDR3 nucleotide sequence: TGTGCCAGCAGCCGCAGGGGGGAGACCCAGTACTTC. It is translated as CASSRRGETQYF.

This clone appeared a few times. The rearrangement uses TRBV25-1 and TRBJ1-1, with TRBD1 as a possible D gene (6 bases). The CDR3 is 13 residues long. Per germline, CDR1 MGHDK and CDR2 SYGVNS. Trimming left V 1 base short and J 11 bases short, with 14 bases between. The CDR3 DNA is TGTGCCAGCAGTGAATGGACAAGGGGGGTCGCTTTCTTT. It codes for CASSEWTRGVAFF.

The J gene is TRBJ2-5, the V gene TRBV5-4; D may be TRBD1 (7 bases). The germline CDR1 and CDR2 sequences are SGHNT and YYREEE (reference sequence). This CDR3 has 14 residues. Trimming took 3 bases from V and 5 from J, leaving 14 bases between them. The CDR3 reads CASSSDRAGETQYF. The CDR3 coding sequence is TGTGCCAGCAGCTCCGACAGGGCGGGGGAGACCCAGTACTTC.

The sample holds a few counts of this clone. A much larger clone differs by one base, so this may be a read error. V is TRBV29-1 and J is TRBJ1-1; 9 bases are shared with TRBD1. The CDR3 has 17 residues. The J segment lost 6 bases and the V segment lost 3 bases, leaving 17 bases of the junction unmatched. From germline, CDR1 is SQVTM and CDR2 ANQGSEA. The CDR3 is CSVEATLETGGRAEAFF. DNA of the CDR3: TGCAGCGTTGAGGCAACCCTGGAAACAGGGGGCCGCGCTGAAGCTTTCTTT.

The genes are TRBV30 and TRBJ2-7; TRBD2 aligns across 7 bases. This CDR3 contains 19 residues. Germline CDR1 and CDR2: GTSNPN and SVGIG (reference sequence). Trimming at V came to 4 bases and at J to 2 bases, leaving 23 bases not matched to a gene. The CDR3 is CAWKEGILAETNLTYEQYF. The CDR3 nucleotides are TGTGCCTGGAAGGAGGGAATCCTAGCGGAGACCAATTTAACCTACGAGCAGTACTTC.

Concerning this clone itself: A much more abundant neighbour one base away suggests this may be a read error. The rearrangement joins TRBV19 to TRBJ1-5; D uncertain. The ends were cut back, 1 base at V and 5 bases at J, with 6 bases in the middle. Germline V gives CDR1 LNHDA, CDR2 SQIVND (reference sequence). The CDR3 covers 13 residues. CDR3 amino acids: CASSIVRDQPQHF. CDR3 DNA: TGTGCCAGTAGTATAGTCAGAGATCAGCCCCAGCATTTT.

The genes are TRBV29-1 and TRBJ2-2; D ambiguous. This CDR3 is 12 amino acids long. The ends were cut back, 3 bases at V and 7 bases at J, with 9 bases in the middle. Germline V gene data show CDR1 as SQVTM and CDR2 as ANQGSEA. As DNA, the CDR3 is TGCAGCGTTGACGGCCGAGGCGGGGAGCTGTTTTTT. It is translated as CSVDGRGGELFF.

The chain joins TRBV5-1 to TRBJ2-7; perhaps TRBD1 as D (6 bases). V was clipped by 0 bases and J by 6 bases, with 16 bases between them. The germline V gene has CDR1 SGHRS and CDR2 YFSETQ. The CDR3 is 15 residues long. This CDR3 is CASSLAVFGRGEQYF. The CDR3, as DNA: TGCGCCAGCAGCTTGGCAGTGTTCGGCAGGGGCGAGCAGTACTTC.

The CDR3, as DNA: TGTGCCAGCAGGAGTGGCCCTAGCGGGATGGGGGGGAATGAGCAGTTCTTC. Translating gives CASRSGPSGMGGNEQFF. The chain links TRBV2 to TRBJ2-1; TRBD2 matches 9 bases. Germline trimming cut 6 bases from V and 7 bases from J; bases unmatched to any gene: 16. The V gene's germline CDR1 is SNHLY and CDR2 FYNNEI. The CDR3 spans 17 residues.

This chain joins TRBV5-6 and TRBJ2-3; no clear D gene. Per the germline V gene, CDR1 is SGHDT and CDR2 is YYEEEE. V shed 6 bases and J shed 5 bases, with 13 bases lying between them. This CDR3 has 13 amino acids. In DNA, the CDR3 is TGTGCCAGCACGGGCCCCGGTAGAGATACGCAGTATTTT. This gives the protein CASTGPGRDTQYF.

The CDR3 loop reads CASSPRLGGHQETQYF. In nucleotides, the CDR3 is TGTGCCAGCAGCCCCCGTTTAGGAGGACACCAAGAGACCCAGTACTTC. The chain combines TRBV4-2 with TRBJ2-5; TRBD2 is a possible D gene (5 bases). Per germline, CDR1 LGHNA and CDR2 YNFKEQ. The CDR3 is 16 residues long. Trimming removed 4 bases at V and 0 bases at J, with 15 bases between.